This T cell receptor (beta chain) is from a study of response to subunit inactivated influenza vaccine. MiXCR was run by TCRdb on the RT-PCR reads, yielding one entry per CDR3 protein. The sample yields over 450,000 distinct CDR3 sequences, 13% seen once. This clonotype was observed at least ten times. Germline V gene lookup returns CDR1 LNHNV and CDR2 YYDKDF (reference sequence). The ends were cut back, 0 bases at V and 15 bases at J, with 15 bases in the middle. CDR3 length equals 13 residues. The sequence derives from a man aged 45-65 years who received an inactivated influenza vaccine. The rearrangement joins TRBV15 to TRBJ2-1; D gene unclear. The specimen was PBMCs from blood, collected 40 to 50 days after vaccination. The CDR3 spells CATSREVWTHPFF. The CDR3, as DNA: TGTGCCACCAGCAGAGAAGTGTGGACCCATCCGTTCTTC.